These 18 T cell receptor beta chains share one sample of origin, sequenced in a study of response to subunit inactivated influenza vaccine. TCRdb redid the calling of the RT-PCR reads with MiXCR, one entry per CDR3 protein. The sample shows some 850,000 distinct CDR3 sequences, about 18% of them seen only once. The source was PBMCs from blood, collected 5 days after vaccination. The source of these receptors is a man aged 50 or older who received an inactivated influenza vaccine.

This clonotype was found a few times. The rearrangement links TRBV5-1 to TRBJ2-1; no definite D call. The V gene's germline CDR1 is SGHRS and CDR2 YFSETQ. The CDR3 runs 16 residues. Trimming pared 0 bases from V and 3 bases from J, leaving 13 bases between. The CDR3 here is CASSLDSDQYYNEQFF. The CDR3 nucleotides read TGCGCCAGCAGCTTGGACTCGGACCAATACTACAATGAGCAGTTCTTC.

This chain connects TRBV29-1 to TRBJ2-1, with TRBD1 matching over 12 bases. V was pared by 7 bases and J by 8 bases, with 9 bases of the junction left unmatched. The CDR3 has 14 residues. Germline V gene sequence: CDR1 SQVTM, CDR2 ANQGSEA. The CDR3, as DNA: TGCAGCGGTTGGGAGGGACAGGGGGCGTATGAGCAGTTCTTC. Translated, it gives CSGWEGQGAYEQFF.

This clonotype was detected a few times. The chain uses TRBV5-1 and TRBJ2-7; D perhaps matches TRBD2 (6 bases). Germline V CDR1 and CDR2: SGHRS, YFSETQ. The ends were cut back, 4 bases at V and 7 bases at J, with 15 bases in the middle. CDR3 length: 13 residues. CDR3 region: CASSPRQSGEQYF. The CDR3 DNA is TGCGCCAGCAGCCCTAGACAGAGCGGGGAGCAGTACTTC.

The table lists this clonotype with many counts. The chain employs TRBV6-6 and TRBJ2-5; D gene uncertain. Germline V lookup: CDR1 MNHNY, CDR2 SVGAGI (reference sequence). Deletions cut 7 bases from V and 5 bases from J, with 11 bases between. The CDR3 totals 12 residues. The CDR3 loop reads CASNPKWETQYF. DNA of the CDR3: TGTGCCAGCAACCCAAAGTGGGAGACCCAGTACTTC.

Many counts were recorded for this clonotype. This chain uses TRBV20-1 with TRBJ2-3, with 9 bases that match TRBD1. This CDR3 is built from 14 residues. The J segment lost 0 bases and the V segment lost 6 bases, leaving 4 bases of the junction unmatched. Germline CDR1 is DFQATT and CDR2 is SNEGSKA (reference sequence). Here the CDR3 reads CSATGGLSTDTQYF. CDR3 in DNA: TGCAGTGCAACAGGGGGCCTTAGCACAGATACGCAGTATTTT.

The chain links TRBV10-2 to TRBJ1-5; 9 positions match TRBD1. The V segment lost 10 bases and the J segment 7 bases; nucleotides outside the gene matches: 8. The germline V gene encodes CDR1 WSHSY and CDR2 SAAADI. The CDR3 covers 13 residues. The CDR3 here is CATRDRVDQPQHF. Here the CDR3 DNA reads TGCGCCACCAGGGACAGGGTCGACCAGCCCCAGCATTTT.

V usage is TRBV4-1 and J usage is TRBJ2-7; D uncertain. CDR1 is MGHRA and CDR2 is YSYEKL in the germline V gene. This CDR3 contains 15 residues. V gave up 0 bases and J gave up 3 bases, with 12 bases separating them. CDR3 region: CASSQDSSRSYEQYF. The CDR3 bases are TGCGCCAGCAGCCAAGATTCATCCCGTAGCTACGAGCAGTACTTC.

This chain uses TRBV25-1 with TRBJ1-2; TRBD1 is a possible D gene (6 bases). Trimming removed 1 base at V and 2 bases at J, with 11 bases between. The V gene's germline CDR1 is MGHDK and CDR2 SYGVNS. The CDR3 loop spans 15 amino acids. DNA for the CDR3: TGTGCCAGCAGTGAATCCGGCAGGGGAAACTATGGCTACACCTTC. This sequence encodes CASSESGRGNYGYTF.

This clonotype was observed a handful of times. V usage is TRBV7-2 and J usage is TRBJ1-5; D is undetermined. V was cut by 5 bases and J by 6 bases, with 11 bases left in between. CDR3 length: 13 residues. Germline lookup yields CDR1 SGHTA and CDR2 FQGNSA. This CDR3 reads CASSQAVTQPQHF. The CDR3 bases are TGTGCCAGCAGCCAGGCGGTGACTCAGCCCCAGCATTTT. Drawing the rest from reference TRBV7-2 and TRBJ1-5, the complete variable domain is GAGVSQSPSNKVTEKGKDVELRCDPISGHTALYWYRQSLGQGLEFLIYFQGNSAPDKSGLPSDRFSAERTGGSVSTLTIQRTQQEDSAVYLCASSQAVTQPQHFGDGTRLSIL.

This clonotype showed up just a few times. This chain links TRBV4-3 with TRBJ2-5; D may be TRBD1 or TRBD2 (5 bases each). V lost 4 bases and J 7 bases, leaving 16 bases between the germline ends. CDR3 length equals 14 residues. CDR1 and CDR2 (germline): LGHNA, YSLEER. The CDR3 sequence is CASSPDQAGGTQYF. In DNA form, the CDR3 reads TGCGCCAGCAGCCCCGATCAGGCTGGGGGGACCCAGTACTTC.

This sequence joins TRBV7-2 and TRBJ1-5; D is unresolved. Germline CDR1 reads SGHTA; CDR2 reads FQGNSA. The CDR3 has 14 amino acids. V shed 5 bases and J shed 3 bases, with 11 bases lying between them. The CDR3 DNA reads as TGTGCCAGCAGCCCGACGGCGTTCAATCAGCCCCAGCATTTT. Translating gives CASSPTAFNQPQHF.

Written as DNA, the CDR3 is TGTGCCAGCAGCTTAGCCTGGGACAGAAAATCACCCCTCCACTTT. Translating it yields CASSLAWDRKSPLHF. The chain joins TRBV7-2 to TRBJ1-6, with 7 bases matching TRBD1. Germline CDR1 SGHTA, CDR2 FQGNSA. J lost 10 bases, V lost 0 bases, and 6 bases had no gene match. The CDR3 has 15 residues.

Here the CDR3 reads CASSTSGGYEKLFF. In nucleotides, the CDR3 is TGTGCCAGCAGTACCTCGGGGGGCTATGAAAAACTGTTTTTT. The V call is TRBV5-6, the J call TRBJ1-4; tentative D call: TRBD1 (6 bases). This CDR3 has 14 residues. Germline V lookup: CDR1 SGHDT, CDR2 YYEEEE. V dropped 5 bases and J dropped 6 bases, with 14 bases sitting between them.

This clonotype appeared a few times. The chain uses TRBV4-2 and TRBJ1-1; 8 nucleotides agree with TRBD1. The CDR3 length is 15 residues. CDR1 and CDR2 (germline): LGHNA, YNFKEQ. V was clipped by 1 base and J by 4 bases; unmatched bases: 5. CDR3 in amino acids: CASSQGQGASTEAFF. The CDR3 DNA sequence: TGTGCCAGCAGCCAAGGGCAGGGGGCCAGCACTGAAGCTTTCTTT.

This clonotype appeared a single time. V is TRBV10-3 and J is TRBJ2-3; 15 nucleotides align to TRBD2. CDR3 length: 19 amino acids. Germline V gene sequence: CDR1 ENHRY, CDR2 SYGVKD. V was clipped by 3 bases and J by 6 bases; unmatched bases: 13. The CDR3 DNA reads TGTGCCATCAGTGACCGAACCGGGACTAGCGGGAGGAAGGTTGATACGCAGTATTTT. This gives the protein CAISDRTGTSGRKVDTQYF.

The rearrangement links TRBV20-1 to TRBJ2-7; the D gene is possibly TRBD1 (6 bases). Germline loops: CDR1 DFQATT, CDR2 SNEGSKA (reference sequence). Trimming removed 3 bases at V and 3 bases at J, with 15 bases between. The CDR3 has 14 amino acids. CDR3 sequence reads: CSASDHRESYEQYF. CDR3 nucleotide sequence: TGCAGTGCTAGTGATCACAGGGAGAGCTACGAGCAGTACTTC.

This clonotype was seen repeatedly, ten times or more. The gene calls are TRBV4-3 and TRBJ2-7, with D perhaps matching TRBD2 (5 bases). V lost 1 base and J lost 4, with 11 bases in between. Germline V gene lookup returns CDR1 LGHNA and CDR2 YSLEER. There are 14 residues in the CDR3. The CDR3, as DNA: TGCGCCAGCAGCCAAGGTGGGAGTAGGTACGAGCAGTACTTC. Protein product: CASSQGGSRYEQYF.

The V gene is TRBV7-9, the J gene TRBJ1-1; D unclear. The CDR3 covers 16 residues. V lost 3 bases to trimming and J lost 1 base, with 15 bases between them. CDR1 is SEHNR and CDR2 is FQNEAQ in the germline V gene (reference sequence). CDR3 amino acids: CASSLVLRGENTEAFF. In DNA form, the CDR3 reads TGTGCCAGCAGCTTGGTGTTGCGGGGAGAGAACACTGAAGCTTTCTTT.